The present T cell receptor beta chain was sequenced within a study of T cells in Graves' hyperthyroidism and ophthalmopathy. From germline, CDR1 is WSHSY and CDR2 SAAADI. The CDR3 is made up of 13 amino acids. The V gene lost 7 bases and the J gene lost 1 base, with 10 bases spanning the gap. General study results and limits: Blood held most thyroid clonotypes expanded above 0.001 frequency.

TCR beta CDR3 regions were amplified from RNA transcripts. The HTBI primer set served for first-round RT-PCR of the TCR CDR3. TCRdb re-called the multiplex PCR reads with MiXCR, one entry per CDR3 protein. The sample yields roughly 96,000 distinct CDR3 sequences, about 51% seen once. Graves' hyperthyroidism showing no ophthalmopathy progression within 18 months was considered stable. This clonotype has more than one count but fewer than ten. Its antigen is unknown. The sequenced sample was blood. This clonotype was obtained from a woman aged 40-49 years with Graves' hyperthyroidism. The chain combines TRBV10-2 with TRBJ1-1, with D unresolved. The CDR3: CASKAAGNTEAFF. CDR3 in DNA: TGCGCCAGCAAGGCGGCTGGGAACACTGAAGCTTTCTTT.